A selection of T cell receptor beta chains follows, all from one sample in a study of cytomegalovirus exposure and HLA in healthy donors. Assay: immunoSEQ multiplex PCR; the TCRdb copy retains only in-frame clones and omits some. The sample lists 120,000 to 150,000 clones; approximately 88% were seen once. The sequenced sample was PBMCs. Source of these receptors: a woman aged 18 to 35 in good health and CMV-seropositive. Each CDR3 is given with its conserved first and last residue. Fields, in order: CDR3 protein, CDR3 DNA, clone size, D gene, V gene, J gene. The D gene is left open where the match is weak. Size values are once, few and many counts, or a class for expanded clones, and some rows have none.

CDR3: CASSLAIVHRGLYQETQYF
DNA: TGTGCCAGCAGCTTAGCGATCGTACACAGGGGATTGTACCAAGAGACCCAGTACTTC
size: NA
D: TRBD1
V: TRBV7-8
J: TRBJ2-5

CDR3: CASSSSRREGTDTQYF
DNA: TGTGCCAGCAGCTCGTCCCGGAGGGAGGGCACAGATACGCAGTATTTT
size: NA
D: NA
V: TRBV11-3
J: TRBJ2-3

CDR3: CASSGGGGTDTQYF
DNA: TGCGCCAGCAGCGGAGGGGGAGGGACAGATACGCAGTATTTT
size: NA
D: NA
V: TRBV5-1
J: TRBJ2-3

CDR3: CAGSRDRAYNEQFF
DNA: TGTGCCGGATCCCGGGACAGGGCTTACAATGAGCAGTTCTTC
size: NA
D: TRBD1
V: TRBV2
J: TRBJ2-1

CDR3: CASSLGGPTGFF
DNA: TGTGCCAGCAGCTTGGGGGGACCCACGGGGTTCTTC
size: NA
D: NA
V: TRBV7-9
J: TRBJ2-1

CDR3: CASSDPTATDTQYF
DNA: TGCGCCAGCAGTGATCCGACAGCCACAGATACGCAGTATTTT
size: NA
D: NA
V: TRBV10-1
J: TRBJ2-3

CDR3: CASSEGLAGDTQYF
DNA: TGTGCCAGCAGTGAGGGACTAGCGGGAGATACGCAGTATTTT
size: medium-sized
D: TRBD2
V: TRBV6-4
J: TRBJ2-3

CDR3: CASSQMVLAADTQYF
DNA: TGTGCCAGCAGCCAAATGGTGCTAGCGGCAGATACGCAGTATTTT
size: once
D: TRBD2
V: TRBV27
J: TRBJ2-3

CDR3: CASSPPAGETQYF
DNA: TGTGCCAGCTCACCTCCGGCGGGAGAGACCCAGTACTTC
size: few
D: NA
V: TRBV18
J: TRBJ2-5

CDR3: CSVEIGGGPRADTQYF
DNA: TGCAGCGTTGAAATCGGGGGAGGGCCAAGAGCAGATACGCAGTATTTT
size: NA
D: TRBD2
V: TRBV29-1
J: TRBJ2-3

CDR3: CASSQVGGGSYNEQFF
DNA: TGCGCCAGCAGCCAAGTAGGCGGGGGATCCTACAATGAGCAGTTCTTC
size: NA
D: TRBD2
V: TRBV4-3
J: TRBJ2-1

CDR3: CASSLDSGSSYNEQFF
DNA: TGTGCCAGCAGCTTAGATAGCGGTAGCTCCTACAATGAGCAGTTCTTC
size: NA
D: NA
V: TRBV7-6
J: TRBJ2-1

CDR3: CASSVSGRRGDTQYF
DNA: TGTGCCAGCAGTGTAAGCGGGAGGCGGGGAGATACGCAGTATTTT
size: NA
D: TRBD2
V: TRBV6-1
J: TRBJ2-3